The clone carrying this TCR beta chain is a singleton in its sample. The data were taken from a study of control samples from healthy donors and cancer patients. Method: immunoSEQ multiplex PCR; TCRdb's copy keeps in-frame clones and lacks some. The table has some 130,000 clones, about nine tenths seen once. V lost 5 bases, J lost 2 bases, and 10 bases lay in between. There are 15 residues in the CDR3. Germline CDR1 reads MNHEY; CDR2 reads SMNVEV (reference sequence). Specimen: blood. The chain joins TRBV27 to TRBJ2-6, with D possibly being TRBD1 or TRBD2 (5 bases each). This receptor was obtained from a woman between 50 and 59 years old in good health. Here the CDR3 reads CASSPLGAGANVLTF. CDR3 DNA: TGTGCCAGCAGTCCCCTGGGGGCTGGGGCCAACGTCCTGACTTTC.